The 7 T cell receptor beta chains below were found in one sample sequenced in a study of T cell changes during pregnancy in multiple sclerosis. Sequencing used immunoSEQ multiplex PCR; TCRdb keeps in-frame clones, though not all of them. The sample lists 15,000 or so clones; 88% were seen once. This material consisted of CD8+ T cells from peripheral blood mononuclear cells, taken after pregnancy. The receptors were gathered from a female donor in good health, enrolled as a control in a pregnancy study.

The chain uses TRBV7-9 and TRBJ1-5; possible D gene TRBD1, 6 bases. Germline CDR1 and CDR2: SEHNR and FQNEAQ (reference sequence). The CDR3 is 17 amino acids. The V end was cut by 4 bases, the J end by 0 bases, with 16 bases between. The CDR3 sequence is CASSSETSRGSNQPQHF. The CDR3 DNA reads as TGTGCCAGCAGCTCCGAAACCTCCAGGGGTAGCAATCAGCCCCAGCATTTT.

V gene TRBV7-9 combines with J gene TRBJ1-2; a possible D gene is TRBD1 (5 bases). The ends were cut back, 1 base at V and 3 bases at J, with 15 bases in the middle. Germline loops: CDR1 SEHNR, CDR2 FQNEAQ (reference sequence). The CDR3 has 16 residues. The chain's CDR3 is CASSLVPGGSDYGYTF. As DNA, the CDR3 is TGTGCCAGCAGCTTAGTTCCGGGGGGATCCGACTATGGCTACACCTTC.

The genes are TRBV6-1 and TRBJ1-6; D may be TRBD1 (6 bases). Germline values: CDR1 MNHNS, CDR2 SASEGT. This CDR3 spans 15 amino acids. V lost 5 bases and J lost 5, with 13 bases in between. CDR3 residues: CASSPGGRNNSPLHF. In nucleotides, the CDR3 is TGTGCCAGCAGTCCGGGGGGCCGGAATAATTCACCCCTCCACTTT.

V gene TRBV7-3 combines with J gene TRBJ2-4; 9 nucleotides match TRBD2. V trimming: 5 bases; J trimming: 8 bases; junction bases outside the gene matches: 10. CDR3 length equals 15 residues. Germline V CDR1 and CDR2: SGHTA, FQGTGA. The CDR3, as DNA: TGTGCCAGCAGCCTTAGCGGGGGTTCGGGAGACATTCAGTACTTC. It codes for CASSLSGGSGDIQYF.

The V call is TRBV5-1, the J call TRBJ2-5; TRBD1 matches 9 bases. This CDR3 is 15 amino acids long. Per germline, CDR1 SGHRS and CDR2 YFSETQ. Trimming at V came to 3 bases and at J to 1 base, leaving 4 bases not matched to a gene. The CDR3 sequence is CASSSKTGGQETQYF. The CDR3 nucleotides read TGCGCCAGCAGCTCGAAGACAGGGGGCCAAGAGACCCAGTACTTC.

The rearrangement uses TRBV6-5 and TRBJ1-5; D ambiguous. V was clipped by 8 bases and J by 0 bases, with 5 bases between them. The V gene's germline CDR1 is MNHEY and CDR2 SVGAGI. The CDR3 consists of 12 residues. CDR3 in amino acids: CASGGSNQPQHF. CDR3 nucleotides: TGTGCCAGCGGCGGTAGCAATCAGCCCCAGCATTTT.

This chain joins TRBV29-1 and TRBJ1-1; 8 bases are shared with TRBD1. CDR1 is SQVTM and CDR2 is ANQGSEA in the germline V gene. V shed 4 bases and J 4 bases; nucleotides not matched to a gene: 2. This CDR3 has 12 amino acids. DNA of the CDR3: TGCAGCGTTGGACAGGGGAGCACTGAAGCTTTCTTT. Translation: CSVGQGSTEAFF.